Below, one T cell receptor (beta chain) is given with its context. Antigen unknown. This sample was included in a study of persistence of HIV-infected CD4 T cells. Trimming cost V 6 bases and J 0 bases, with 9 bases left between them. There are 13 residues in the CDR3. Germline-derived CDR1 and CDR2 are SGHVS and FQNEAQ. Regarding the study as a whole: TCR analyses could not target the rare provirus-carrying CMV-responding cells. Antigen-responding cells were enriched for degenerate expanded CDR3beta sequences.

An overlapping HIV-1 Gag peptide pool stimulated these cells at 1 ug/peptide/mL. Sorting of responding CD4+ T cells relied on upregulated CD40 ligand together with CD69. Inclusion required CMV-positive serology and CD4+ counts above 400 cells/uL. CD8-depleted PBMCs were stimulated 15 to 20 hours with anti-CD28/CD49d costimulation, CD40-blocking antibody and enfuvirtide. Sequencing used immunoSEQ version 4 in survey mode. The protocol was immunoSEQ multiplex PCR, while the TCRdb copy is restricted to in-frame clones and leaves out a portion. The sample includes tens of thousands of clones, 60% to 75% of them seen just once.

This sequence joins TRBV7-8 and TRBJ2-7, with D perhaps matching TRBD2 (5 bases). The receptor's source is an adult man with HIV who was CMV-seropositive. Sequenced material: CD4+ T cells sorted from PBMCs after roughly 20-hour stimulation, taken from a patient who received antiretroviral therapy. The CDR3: CASRLGVSYEQYF. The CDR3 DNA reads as TGTGCCAGCAGACTCGGGGTCTCCTACGAGCAGTACTTC.